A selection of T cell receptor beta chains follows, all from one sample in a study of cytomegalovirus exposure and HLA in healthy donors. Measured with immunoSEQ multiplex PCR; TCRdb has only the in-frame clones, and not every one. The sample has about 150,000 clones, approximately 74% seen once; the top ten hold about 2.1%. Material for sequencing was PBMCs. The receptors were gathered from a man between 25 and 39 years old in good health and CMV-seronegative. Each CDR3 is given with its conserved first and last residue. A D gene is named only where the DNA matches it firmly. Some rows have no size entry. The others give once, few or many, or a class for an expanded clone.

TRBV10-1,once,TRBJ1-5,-,TGCGCCAGCACCAAGCACAATCAGCCCCAGCATTTT,CASTKHNQPQHF
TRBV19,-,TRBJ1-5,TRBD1,TGTGCCAGTAGTATAGTACGGCAGGGGGCGGTTCAGCCCCAGCATTTT,CASSIVRQGAVQPQHF
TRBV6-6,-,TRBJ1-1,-,TGTGCCAGCAGTCCCACAGGGAGGAACACTGAAGCTTTCTTT,CASSPTGRNTEAFF
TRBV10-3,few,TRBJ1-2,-,TGTGCCATCAGTGAGTCGAGCGTCGCCGGCTACACCTTC,CAISESSVAGYTF
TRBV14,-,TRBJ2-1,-,TGTGCCAGCAGCCAAGATAATGGATTGACAGTCTACAATGAGCAGTTCTTC,CASSQDNGLTVYNEQFF
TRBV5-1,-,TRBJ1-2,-,TGCGCCAGCAGCTTGGTTCCAGCTAACTATGGCTACACCTTC,CASSLVPANYGYTF
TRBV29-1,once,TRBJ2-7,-,TGCAGCGCCGGACAGTCCTCCTACGAGCAGTACTTC,CSAGQSSYEQYF
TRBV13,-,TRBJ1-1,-,TGTGCCAGCAGCCTCAAAGGGGAGAACACTGAAGCTTTCTTT,CASSLKGENTEAFF
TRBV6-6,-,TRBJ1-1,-,TGTGCCAGCAAGGAGGTTACTGAAGCTTTCTTT,CASKEVTEAFF
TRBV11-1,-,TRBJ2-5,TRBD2,TGTGCCAGCAGCATAGGACTAGCGGGAGCCCAAGAGACCCAGTACTTC,CASSIGLAGAQETQYF
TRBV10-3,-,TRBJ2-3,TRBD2,TGTGCCATCAGTGAGTCGAGCGGGGGGGCGGCTACGCAGTATTTT,CAISESSGGAATQYF
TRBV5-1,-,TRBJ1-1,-,TGCGCCAGCAGTTTCACCCAGGGGTCTAGGGAAGCTTTCTTT,CASSFTQGSREAFF
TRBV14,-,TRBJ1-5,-,TGTGCCAGCAGCCTCGGGAGGAATCAGCCCCAGCATTTT,CASSLGRNQPQHF
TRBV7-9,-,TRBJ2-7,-,TGTGCCAGCAGCTGGGCAGACCAATACGAGCAGTACTTC,CASSWADQYEQYF
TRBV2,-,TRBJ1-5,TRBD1,TGTGCCAGCAGCCCAGACAGGGGGCAAAATCAGCCCCAGCATTTT,CASSPDRGQNQPQHF
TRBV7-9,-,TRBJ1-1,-,TGTTCCAGCAGCCAGGGGCAGCTTGAAGCTTTCTTT,CSSSQGQLEAFF
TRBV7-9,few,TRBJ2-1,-,TGTGCCAGCAGCTTAAAGGGAGAATACAATGAGCAGTTCTTC,CASSLKGEYNEQFF
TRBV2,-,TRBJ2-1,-,TGTGCCAGCAGTGAATTCCGGCTAGCCAATGAGCAGTTCTTC,CASSEFRLANEQFF
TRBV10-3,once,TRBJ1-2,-,TGTGCCATCAGTCCAGGCCCCGACTATGGCTACACCTTC,CAISPGPDYGYTF
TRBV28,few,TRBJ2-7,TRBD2,TGTGCCAGCAGTCCACGGACTAGCGGGTACTTCTCCTACGAGCAGTACTTC,CASSPRTSGYFSYEQYF
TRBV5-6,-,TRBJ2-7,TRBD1,TGTGCCAGCAGCATCGGGACAGGGGAATACGAGCAGTACTTC,CASSIGTGEYEQYF
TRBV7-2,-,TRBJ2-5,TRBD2,TGTGCCAGCAGTCCGCGGGGGGTTCGTGAGACCCAGTACTTC,CASSPRGVRETQYF
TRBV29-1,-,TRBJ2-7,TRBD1,TGCAGCGCCCAGACAGGGGAAGCCTACGAGCAGTACTTC,CSAQTGEAYEQYF
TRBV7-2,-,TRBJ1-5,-,TGTGCCAGCAGCCCCCGGGGGGGTCATCAGCCCCAGCATTTT,CASSPRGGHQPQHF
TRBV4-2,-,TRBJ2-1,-,TGTGCCAGCAGCCAAGATGGACAAGGTGACAATGAGCAGTTCTTC,CASSQDGQGDNEQFF
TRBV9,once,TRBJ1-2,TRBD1,TGTGCCAGCAGCCTCCGGGACAGGGATGCAGGTGGCTACACCTTC,CASSLRDRDAGGYTF
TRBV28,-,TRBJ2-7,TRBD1,TGTGCCAGCAGCGCCCGGGACAGGGGGGGCCGAGAGCAGTACTTC,CASSARDRGGREQYF
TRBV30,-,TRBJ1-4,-,TGTGCCTGGAGGGGGGGGCCGGAGGAAAAACTGTTTTTT,CAWRGGPEEKLFF
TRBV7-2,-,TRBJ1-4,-,TGTGCCAGCAGCTTAACCCCGAGATCTAATGAAAAACTGTTTTTT,CASSLTPRSNEKLFF
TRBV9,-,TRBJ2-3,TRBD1,TGTGCCAGCAGCAAAGGGACAGGGACAGATACGCAGTATTTT,CASSKGTGTDTQYF
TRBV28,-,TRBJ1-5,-,TGTGCCAGCAGTCCCCCCCCCGGGGACAATCAGCCCCAGCATTTT,CASSPPPGDNQPQHF
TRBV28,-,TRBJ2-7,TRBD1,TGTGCCAGCAGTTCCCCCGGGACAGGGACCTACGAGCAGTACTTC,CASSSPGTGTYEQYF
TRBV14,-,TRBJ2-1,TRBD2,TGTGCCAGCAGCCAAACACTAGCGGCAGGGAATGAGCAGTTCTTC,CASSQTLAAGNEQFF
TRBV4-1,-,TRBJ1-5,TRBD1,TGCGCCAGCAGCCAAGAGATTGGACAGGGGTTTCAGCCCCAGCATTTT,CASSQEIGQGFQPQHF
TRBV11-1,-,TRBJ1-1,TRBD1,TGTGCCAGCAGCACTAAGCCCGGACAGGGATTGAACACTGAAGCTTTCTTT,CASSTKPGQGLNTEAFF
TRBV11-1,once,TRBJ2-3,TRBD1,TGTGCCAGCAGCTCCATACGGGACAGGGAGTCAGATACGCAGTATTTT,CASSSIRDRESDTQYF
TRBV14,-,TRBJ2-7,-,TGTGCCAGCAGCCAAGGGTTCGGTCAAGTCTACGAGCAGTACTTC,CASSQGFGQVYEQYF
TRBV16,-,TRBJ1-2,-,TGTGCCAGCAGCCAATCGGCGGGGGCCTATGGCTACACCTTC,CASSQSAGAYGYTF
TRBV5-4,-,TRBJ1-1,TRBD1,TGTGCCAGCAGCCAAGGGGGCTTAGACACTGAAGCTTTCTTT,CASSQGGLDTEAFF
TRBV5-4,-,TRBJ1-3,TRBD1,TGTGCCAGCAGCAGAGGACAGGGTGACGGAAACACCATATATTTT,CASSRGQGDGNTIYF
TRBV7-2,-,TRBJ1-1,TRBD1,TGTGCCAGCAGCTCCGGGACAGGGAACACTGAAGCTTTCTTT,CASSSGTGNTEAFF
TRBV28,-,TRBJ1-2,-,TGTGCCAGCAGTTTAGGGGGGGCTTGGGGCTACACCTTC,CASSLGGAWGYTF
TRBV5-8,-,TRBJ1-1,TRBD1,TGTGCCAGCAGCATGGGACAGGGTTGGACTGAAGCTTTCTTT,CASSMGQGWTEAFF
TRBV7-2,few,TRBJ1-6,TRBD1,TGTGCCAGCAGCCGGACAGGCTCCGACCCACCTAATAATTCACCCCTCCACTTT,CASSRTGSDPPNNSPLHF
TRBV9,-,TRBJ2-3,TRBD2,TGTGCCAGCAGCGGGGTCGGGGGGAACACAGATACGCAGTATTTT,CASSGVGGNTDTQYF
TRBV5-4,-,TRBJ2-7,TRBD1,TGTGCCAGCAGCTTGGGTAGGGGACAGGGAACGACGGACGAGCAGTACTTC,CASSLGRGQGTTDEQYF
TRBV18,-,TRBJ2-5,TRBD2,TGTGCCAGCTCAAAGACTAGCGGGACCCAAGAGACCCAGTACTTC,CASSKTSGTQETQYF
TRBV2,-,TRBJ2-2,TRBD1,TGTGCCAGCCGGCAGGGGGCGAACACCGGGGAGCTGTTTTTT,CASRQGANTGELFF
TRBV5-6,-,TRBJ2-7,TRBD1,TGTGCCAGCCGATCAGGAAGGACAGGGTTGACGTACGAGCAGTACTTC,CASRSGRTGLTYEQYF
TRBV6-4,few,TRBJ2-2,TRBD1,TGTGCCAGCAGTGACTCCGGGACAGAAATTAACACCGGGGAGCTGTTTTTT,CASSDSGTEINTGELFF
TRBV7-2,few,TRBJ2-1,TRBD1,TGTGCCAGCAGCGGGACAGGGGAAGGCAATGAGCAGTTCTTC,CASSGTGEGNEQFF
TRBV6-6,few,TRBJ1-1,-,TGTGCCAGCAGTTATCAGGCAGCTGAAGCTTTCTTT,CASSYQAAEAFF
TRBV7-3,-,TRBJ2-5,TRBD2,TGTGCCAGCAGCTTAACTAGCGGGGGACCCCCGTACTTC,CASSLTSGGPPYF
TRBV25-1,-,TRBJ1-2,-,TGTGCCAGCAGTGAGTCGCTGTACTATGGCTACCCCTTC,CASSESLYYGYPF
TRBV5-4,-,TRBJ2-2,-,TGTGCCAGCAGCCCGGTTGGACATGGACGAAACACCGGGGAGCTGTTTTTT,CASSPVGHGRNTGELFF
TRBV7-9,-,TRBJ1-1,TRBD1,TGTGCCAGCAGTCGCCAGGGGGACACTGAAGCTTTCTTT,CASSRQGDTEAFF
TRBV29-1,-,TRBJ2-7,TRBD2,TGCAGCGTTTCGGTTGGGGCGGGGGGAAACTACGAGCAGTACTTC,CSVSVGAGGNYEQYF